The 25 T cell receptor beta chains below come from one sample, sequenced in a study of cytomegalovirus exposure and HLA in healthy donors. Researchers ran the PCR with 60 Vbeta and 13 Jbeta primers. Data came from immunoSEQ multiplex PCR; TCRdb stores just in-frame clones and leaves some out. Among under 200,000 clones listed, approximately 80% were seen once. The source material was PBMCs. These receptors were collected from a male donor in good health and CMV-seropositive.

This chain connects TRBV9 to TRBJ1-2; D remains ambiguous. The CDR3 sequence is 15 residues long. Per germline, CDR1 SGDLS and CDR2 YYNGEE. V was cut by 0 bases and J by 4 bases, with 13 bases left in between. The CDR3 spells CASSVAEGPSYGYTF. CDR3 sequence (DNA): TGTGCCAGCAGCGTAGCGGAGGGCCCTAGCTATGGCTACACCTTC.

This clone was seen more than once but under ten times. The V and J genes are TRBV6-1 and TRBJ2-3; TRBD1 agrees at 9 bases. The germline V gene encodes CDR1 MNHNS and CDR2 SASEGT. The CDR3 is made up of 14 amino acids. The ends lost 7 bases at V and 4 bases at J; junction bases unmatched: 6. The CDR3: CASTRGTGPDTQYF. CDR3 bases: TGTGCCAGCACGCGGGGGACAGGGCCAGATACGCAGTATTTT.

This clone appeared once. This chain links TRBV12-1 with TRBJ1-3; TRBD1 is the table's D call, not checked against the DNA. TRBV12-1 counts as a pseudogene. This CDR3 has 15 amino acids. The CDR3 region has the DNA TGTGCCAGCAGCTTGACAGGGGGCGCTGGAAACACCATATATTTT. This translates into CASSLTGGAGNTIYF.

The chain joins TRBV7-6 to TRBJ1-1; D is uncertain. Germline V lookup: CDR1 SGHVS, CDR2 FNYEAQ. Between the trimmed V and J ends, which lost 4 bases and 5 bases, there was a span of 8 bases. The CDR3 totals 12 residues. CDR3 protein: CASSSSGTEAFF. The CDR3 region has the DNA TGTGCCAGCAGCTCCTCCGGGACTGAAGCTTTCTTT.

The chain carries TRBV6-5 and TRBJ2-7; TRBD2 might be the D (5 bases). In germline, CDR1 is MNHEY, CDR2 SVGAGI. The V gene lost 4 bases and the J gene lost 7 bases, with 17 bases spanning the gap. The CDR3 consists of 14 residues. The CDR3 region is CASSCSWRTGEQYF. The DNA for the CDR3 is TGTGCCAGCAGTTGCTCTTGGCGGACTGGGGAGCAGTACTTC.

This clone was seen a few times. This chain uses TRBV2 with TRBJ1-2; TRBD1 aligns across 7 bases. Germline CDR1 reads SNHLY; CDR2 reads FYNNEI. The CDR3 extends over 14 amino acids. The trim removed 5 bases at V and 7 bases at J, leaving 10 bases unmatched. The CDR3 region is CASSQDRVSPGYTF. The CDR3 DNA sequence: TGTGCCAGCAGTCAAGACAGGGTAAGCCCTGGCTACACCTTC.

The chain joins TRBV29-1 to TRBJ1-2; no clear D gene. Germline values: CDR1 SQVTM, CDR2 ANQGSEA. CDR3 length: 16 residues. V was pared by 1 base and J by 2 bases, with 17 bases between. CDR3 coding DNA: TGCAGCGTTGAAGGGGCCGTAATGGGTCGGAACTATGGCTACACCTTC. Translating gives CSVEGAVMGRNYGYTF.

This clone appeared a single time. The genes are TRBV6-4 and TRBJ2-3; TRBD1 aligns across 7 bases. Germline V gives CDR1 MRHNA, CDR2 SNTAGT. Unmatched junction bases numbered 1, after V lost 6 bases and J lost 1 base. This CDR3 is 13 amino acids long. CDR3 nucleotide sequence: TGTGCCAGCAGCGGGACAGGCACAGATACGCAGTATTTT. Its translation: CASSGTGTDTQYF.

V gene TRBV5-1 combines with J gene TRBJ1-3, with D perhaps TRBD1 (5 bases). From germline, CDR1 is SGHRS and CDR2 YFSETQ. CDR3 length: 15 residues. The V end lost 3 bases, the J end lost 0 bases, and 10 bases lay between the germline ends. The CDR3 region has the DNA TGCGCCAGCAGCTGGGGACTGCTCTCTGGAAACACCATATATTTT. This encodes CASSWGLLSGNTIYF.

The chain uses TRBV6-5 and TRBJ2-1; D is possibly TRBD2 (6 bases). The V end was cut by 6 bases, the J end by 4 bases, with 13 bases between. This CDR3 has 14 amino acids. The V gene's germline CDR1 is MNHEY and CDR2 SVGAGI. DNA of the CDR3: TGTGCCAGCAGGGCACTAGCCCTATACAATGAGCAGTTCTTC. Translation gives CASRALALYNEQFF.

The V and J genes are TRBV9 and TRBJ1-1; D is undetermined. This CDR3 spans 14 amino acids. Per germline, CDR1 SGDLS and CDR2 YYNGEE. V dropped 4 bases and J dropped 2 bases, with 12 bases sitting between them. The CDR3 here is CASSTFGENTEAFF. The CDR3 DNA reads TGTGCCAGCAGCACCTTCGGGGAAAACACTGAAGCTTTCTTT.

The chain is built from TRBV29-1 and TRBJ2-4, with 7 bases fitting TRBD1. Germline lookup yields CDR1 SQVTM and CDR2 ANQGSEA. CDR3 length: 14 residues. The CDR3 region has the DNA TGCAGATTTGACAGGGAATGGGACAAAAACATTCAGTACTTC. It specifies CRFDREWDKNIQYF.

The CDR3 spells CAWRPGQSGNTIYF. The CDR3 DNA reads as TGTGCCTGGCGCCCCGGACAATCTGGAAACACCATATATTTT. The J gene is TRBJ1-3, the V gene TRBV30, with D possibly TRBD1 on 5 matching bases. Trimming stripped 5 bases from V and 1 base from J, with 12 bases between. From germline, CDR1 is GTSNPN and CDR2 SVGIG (reference sequence). CDR3 size: 14 residues.

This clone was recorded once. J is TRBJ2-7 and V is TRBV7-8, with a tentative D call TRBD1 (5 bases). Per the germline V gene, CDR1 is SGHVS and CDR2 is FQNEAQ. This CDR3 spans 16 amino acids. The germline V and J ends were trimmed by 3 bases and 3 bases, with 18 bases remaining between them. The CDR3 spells CASSFHPDQRGYEQYF. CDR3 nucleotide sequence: TGTGCCAGCAGCTTCCATCCGGACCAAAGGGGCTACGAGCAGTACTTC.

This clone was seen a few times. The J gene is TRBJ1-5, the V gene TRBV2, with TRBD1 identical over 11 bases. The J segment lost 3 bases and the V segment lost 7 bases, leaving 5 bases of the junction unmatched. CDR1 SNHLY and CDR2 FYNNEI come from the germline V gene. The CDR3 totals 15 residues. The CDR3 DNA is TGTGCCAGCAAGGACAGGGGGCTTCCCAATCAGCCCCAGCATTTT. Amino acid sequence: CASKDRGLPNQPQHF.

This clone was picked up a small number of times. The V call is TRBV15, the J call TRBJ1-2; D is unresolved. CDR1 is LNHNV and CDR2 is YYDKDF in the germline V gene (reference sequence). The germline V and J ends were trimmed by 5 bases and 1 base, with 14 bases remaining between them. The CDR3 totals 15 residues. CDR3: CATSGERFLNYGYTF. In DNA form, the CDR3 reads TGTGCCACCAGCGGGGAGCGGTTTCTTAACTATGGCTACACCTTC.

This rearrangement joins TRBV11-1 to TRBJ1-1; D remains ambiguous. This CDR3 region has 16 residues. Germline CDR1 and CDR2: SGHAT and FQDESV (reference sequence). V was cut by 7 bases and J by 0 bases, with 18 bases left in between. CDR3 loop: CASTSAGGAMNTEAFF. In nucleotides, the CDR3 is TGTGCCAGCACGAGCGCGGGAGGAGCCATGAACACTGAAGCTTTCTTT.

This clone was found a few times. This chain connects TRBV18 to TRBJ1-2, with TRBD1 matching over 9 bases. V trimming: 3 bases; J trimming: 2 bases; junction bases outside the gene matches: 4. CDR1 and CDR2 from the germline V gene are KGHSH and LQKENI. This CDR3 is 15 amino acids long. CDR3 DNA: TGTGCCAGCTCACCGGGACAGGGACGCAACTATGGCTACACCTTC. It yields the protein CASSPGQGRNYGYTF.

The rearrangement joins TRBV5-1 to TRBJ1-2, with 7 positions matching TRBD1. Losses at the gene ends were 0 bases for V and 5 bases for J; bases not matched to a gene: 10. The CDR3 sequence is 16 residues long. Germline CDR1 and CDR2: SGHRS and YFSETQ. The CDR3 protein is CASSLDGRGLPYGYTF. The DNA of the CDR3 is TGCGCCAGCAGCTTGGACGGGAGGGGGCTCCCATATGGCTACACCTTC. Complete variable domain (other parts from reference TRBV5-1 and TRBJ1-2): KAGVTQTPRYLIKTRGQQVTLSCSPISGHRSVSWYQQTPGQGLQFLFEYFSETQRNKGNFPGRFSGRQFSNSRSEMNVSTLELGDSALYLCASSLDGRGLPYGYTFGSGTRLTVV.

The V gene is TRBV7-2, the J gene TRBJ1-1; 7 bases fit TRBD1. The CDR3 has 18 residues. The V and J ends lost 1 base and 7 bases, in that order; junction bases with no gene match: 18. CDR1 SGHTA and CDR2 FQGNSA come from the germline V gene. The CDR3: CASSLVRQGKDNEREAFF. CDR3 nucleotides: TGTGCCAGCAGCTTAGTCCGACAGGGTAAGGATAATGAACGTGAAGCTTTCTTT.

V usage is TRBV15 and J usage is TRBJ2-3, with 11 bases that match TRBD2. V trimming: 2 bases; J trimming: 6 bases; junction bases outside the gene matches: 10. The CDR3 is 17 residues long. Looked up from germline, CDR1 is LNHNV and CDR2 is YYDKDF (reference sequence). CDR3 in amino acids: CATSRTLVAGGSDTQYF. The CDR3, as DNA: TGTGCCACCAGCAGAACCCTAGTAGCGGGGGGGTCTGATACGCAGTATTTT.

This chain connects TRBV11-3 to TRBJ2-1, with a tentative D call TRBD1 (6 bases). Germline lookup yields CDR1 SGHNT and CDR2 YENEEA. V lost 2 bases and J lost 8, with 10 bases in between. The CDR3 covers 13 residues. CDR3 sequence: CASSLWAGDEQFF. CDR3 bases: TGTGCCAGCAGCTTATGGGCAGGGGATGAGCAGTTCTTC. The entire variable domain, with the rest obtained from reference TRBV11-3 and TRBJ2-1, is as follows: EAGVVQSPRYKIIEKKQPVAFWCNPISGHNTLYWYLQNLGQGPELLIRYENEEAVDDSQLPKDRFSAERLKGVDSTLKIQPAELGDSAVYLCASSLWAGDEQFFGPGTRLTVL.

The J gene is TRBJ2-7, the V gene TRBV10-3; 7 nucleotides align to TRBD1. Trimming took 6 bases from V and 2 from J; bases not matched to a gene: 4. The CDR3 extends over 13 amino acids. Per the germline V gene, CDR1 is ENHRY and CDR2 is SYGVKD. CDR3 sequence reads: CAIRPDRAYEQYF. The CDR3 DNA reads TGTGCCATCAGACCCGACAGGGCCTACGAGCAGTACTTC.

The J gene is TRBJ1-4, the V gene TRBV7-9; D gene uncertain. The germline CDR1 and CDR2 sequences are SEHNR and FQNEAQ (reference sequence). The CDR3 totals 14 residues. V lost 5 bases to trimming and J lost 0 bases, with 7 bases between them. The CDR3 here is CASSLKTTNEKLFF. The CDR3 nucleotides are TGTGCCAGCAGCCTAAAGACAACTAATGAAAAACTGTTTTTT.

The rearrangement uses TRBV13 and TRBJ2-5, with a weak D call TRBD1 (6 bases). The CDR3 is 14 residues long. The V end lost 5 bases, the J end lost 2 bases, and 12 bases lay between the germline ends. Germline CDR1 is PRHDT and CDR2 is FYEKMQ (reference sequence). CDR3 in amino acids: CASSPYREQETQYF. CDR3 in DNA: TGTGCCAGCAGCCCATACAGGGAACAAGAGACCCAGTACTTC.